Listed below are T cell receptor beta chains from one sample, sequenced in a study of T cell responses to AZD1222 COVID-19 vaccine. Produced via immunoSEQ multiplex PCR; TCRdb's table is partial and in-frame only. There are 85,000 to 100,000 clones in the sample; roughly 92% occur only once, and 10% to 15% lies in the top ten. Here the sequenced sample was peripheral blood, taken on day 0 of AZD1222 vaccination. The source is an adult in good health. Both conserved end residues are part of each CDR3. A D gene is named only where the DNA matches it firmly. Clone size is given for some rows only: seen once, a few or many times, or a class if the clone is expanded.

len	v_gene	d_gene	abundance	j_gene	CDR3aa	CDR3nt
13	TRBV7-9	.	once	TRBJ1-1	CASSSTTGTEAFF	TGTGCCAGCAGCTCTACAACAGGGACCGAAGCTTTCTTT
16	TRBV4-1	TRBD1	.	TRBJ2-7	CASSQVLGQEHYEQYF	TGCGCCAGCAGCCAAGTCCTCGGACAGGAGCACTACGAGCAGTACTTC
15	TRBV9	TRBD2	.	TRBJ2-1	CASSSEAGGPNEQFF	TGTGCCAGCAGCTCGGAAGCGGGAGGCCCCAATGAGCAGTTCTTC
12	TRBV30	.	.	TRBJ1-1	CAWTRVNTEAFF	TGTGCCTGGACGAGGGTTAACACTGAAGCTTTCTTT
15	TRBV19	.	.	TRBJ1-3	CASSTGALKGNTIYF	TGTGCCAGTAGTACCGGAGCACTTAAGGGAAACACCATATATTTT
16	TRBV2	TRBD2	.	TRBJ2-2	CASSVSGGRNTGELFF	TGTGCCAGCAGCGTAAGCGGGGGGCGCAACACCGGGGAGCTGTTTTTT
13	TRBV24-1	.	.	TRBJ2-2	CATSDGTPGELFF	TGTGCCACCAGTGATGGGACCCCCGGGGAGCTGTTTTTT
18	TRBV27	.	.	TRBJ2-7	CASSLTRPSYSGTYEQYF	TGTGCCAGCAGTTTAACTCGCCCCTCTTATAGCGGTACCTACGAGCAGTACTTC
14	TRBV7-2	TRBD1	.	TRBJ1-2	CASSLTGTGGGYTF	TGTGCCAGCAGCTTAACGGGGACAGGCGGTGGCTACACCTTC
19	TRBV9	TRBD1	.	TRBJ2-1	CASSVRPLNRDRGYNEQFF	TGTGCCAGCAGCGTAAGACCCCTTAACCGGGACAGGGGCTACAATGAGCAGTTCTTC
14	TRBV9	.	.	TRBJ1-6	CASSAGGPYSPLHF	TGTGCCAGCAGCGCGGGGGGCCCTTATTCACCCCTCCACTTT
13	TRBV12-5	.	.	TRBJ1-2	CASGPLSGDGYTF	TGTGCTAGTGGTCCCCTGAGCGGGGATGGCTACACCTTC
16	TRBV19	.	.	TRBJ1-1	CASSIRQITMNTEAFF	TGTGCCAGTAGTATAAGACAGATAACCATGAACACTGAAGCTTTCTTT
16	TRBV20-1	.	.	TRBJ1-4	CSASVRGAVVNEKLFF	TGCAGTGCTAGTGTGCGGGGCGCAGTGGTTAATGAAAAACTGTTTTTT
18	TRBV19	.	.	TRBJ2-3	CASSIANGGKTGTDTQYF	TGTGCCAGTAGTATAGCTAACGGGGGAAAGACCGGCACAGATACGCAGTATTTT
15	TRBV6-5	TRBD2	.	TRBJ2-7	CASRRSGGSGYEQYF	TGTGCCAGCCGCCGATCGGGGGGGAGTGGATACGAGCAGTACTTC
16	TRBV9	TRBD2	.	TRBJ2-1	CASSVDPAGVYNEQFF	TGTGCCAGCAGCGTAGACCCAGCGGGAGTCTACAATGAGCAGTTCTTC
15	TRBV5-6	.	.	TRBJ1-4	CASSRRGGTNEKLFF	TGTGCCAGCAGCCGGAGAGGGGGAACTAATGAAAAACTGTTTTTT
17	TRBV6-2/TRBV6-3	.	.	TRBJ2-3	CASSYSRVPEVPDTQYF	TGTGCCAGCAGTTACTCGAGGGTCCCCGAAGTCCCAGATACGCAGTATTTT
15	TRBV5-1	.	.	TRBJ2-3	CASSPGLSAPDTQYF	TGCGCCAGCAGCCCAGGGCTCTCAGCGCCCGATACGCAGTATTTT
13	TRBV30	TRBD1	.	TRBJ1-1	CACKGQGNTEAFF	TGTGCCTGCAAGGGACAGGGGAACACTGAAGCTTTCTTT
18	TRBV5-4	TRBD2	once	TRBJ2-3	CASSTGLAGGVSTDTQYF	TGTGCCAGCAGCACGGGACTAGCGGGAGGGGTAAGCACAGATACGCAGTATTTT
14	TRBV7-8	.	.	TRBJ2-5	CASSLGTNRQTQYF	TGTGCCAGCAGCTTAGGAACTAATCGACAGACCCAGTACTTC
20	TRBV4-1	.	few	TRBJ1-3	CASSQGLIPLKGTSGNTIYF	TGCGCCAGCAGCCAAGGTCTGATCCCCTTGAAGGGTACCTCTGGAAACACCATATATTTT
13	TRBV29-1	.	.	TRBJ2-7	CSSTGPETSEQYF	TGCAGCAGTACGGGTCCCGAAACGAGCGAGCAGTACTTC
15	TRBV19	TRBD1	.	TRBJ2-7	CASSEGTGGPYEQYF	TGTGCCAGTAGTGAAGGGACAGGGGGCCCCTACGAGCAGTACTTC
13	TRBV30	TRBD1	.	TRBJ1-1	CAWSELTGVGAFF	TGTGCCTGGAGTGAGTTGACAGGGGTCGGAGCTTTCTTT
13	TRBV4-2	.	.	TRBJ1-1	CASSQDRIQTAFF	TGTGCCAGCAGCCAAGACAGGATACAAACGGCTTTCTTT
15	TRBV18	.	.	TRBJ1-6	CASSHREKPNSPLHF	TGTGCCAGCTCACACCGGGAGAAGCCCAATTCACCCCTCCACTTT
13	TRBV29-1	.	.	TRBJ2-3	CSGALPQPFTQYF	TGCAGCGGTGCACTCCCTCAGCCCTTCACGCAGTATTTT
13	TRBV6-6	.	.	TRBJ2-1	CASSAWSYNEQFF	TGTGCCAGCAGCGCCTGGTCCTACAATGAGCAGTTCTTC
15	TRBV3-1/TRBV3-2	.	.	TRBJ1-3	CASSPQALSGNTIYF	TGTGCCAGCAGCCCCCAGGCTCTCTCTGGAAACACCATATATTTT
15	TRBV6-6	TRBD2	.	TRBJ2-7	CASSSGTSGTYEQYF	TGTGCCAGCAGTTCCGGGACTAGCGGCACCTACGAGCAGTACTTC
12	TRBV30	.	.	TRBJ1-1	CAWSVPDGEAFF	TGTGCCTGGAGTGTACCAGACGGTGAAGCTTTCTTT
19	TRBV5-5	.	.	TRBJ2-1	CASSLGLRVSRGLTNEQFF	TGTGCCAGCAGCTTGGGGTTACGCGTCTCCAGGGGCCTAACCAATGAGCAGTTCTTC
12	TRBV29-1	.	.	TRBJ1-1	CSVVQGRTEAFF	TGCAGCGTTGTGCAGGGCCGCACTGAAGCTTTCTTT
15	TRBV7-9	.	.	TRBJ1-1	CASSSRPIMNTEAFF	TGTGCCAGCAGCTCCAGGCCGATCATGAACACTGAAGCTTTCTTT
11	TRBV12-3/TRBV12-4	.	.	TRBJ2-5	CASSSRETQYF	TGTGCCAGCAGTTCCAGGGAGACCCAGTACTTC
18	TRBV28	TRBD2	.	TRBJ2-3	CASSLTGAGGPPTDTQYF	TGTGCCAGCAGTTTAACCGGAGCGGGAGGGCCCCCCACAGATACGCAGTATTTT
16	TRBV9	TRBD2	.	TRBJ2-5	CASSVVSGGNQETQYF	TGTGCCAGCAGCGTAGTTAGCGGGGGGAACCAAGAGACCCAGTACTTC
14	TRBV19	.	.	TRBJ2-3	CATALDKGTDTQYF	TGTGCCACCGCCCTGGATAAGGGCACAGATACGCAGTATTTT
16	TRBV20-1	.	once	TRBJ2-7	CSASPLEGENSYEQYF	TGCAGTGCTAGTCCCCTCGAGGGGGAAAACTCCTACGAGCAGTACTTC
12	TRBV5-1	.	.	TRBJ2-5	CASSSEGETQYF	TGCGCCAGCAGCTCGGAAGGGGAGACCCAGTACTTC
14	TRBV6-5	TRBD2	.	TRBJ2-7	CASSVSGGTYEQYF	TGTGCCAGCAGCGTCAGCGGGGGGACCTACGAGCAGTACTTC
11	TRBV5-1	.	.	TRBJ2-5	CASSLGRPQYF	TGCGCCAGCAGCTTGGGACGACCCCAGTACTTC